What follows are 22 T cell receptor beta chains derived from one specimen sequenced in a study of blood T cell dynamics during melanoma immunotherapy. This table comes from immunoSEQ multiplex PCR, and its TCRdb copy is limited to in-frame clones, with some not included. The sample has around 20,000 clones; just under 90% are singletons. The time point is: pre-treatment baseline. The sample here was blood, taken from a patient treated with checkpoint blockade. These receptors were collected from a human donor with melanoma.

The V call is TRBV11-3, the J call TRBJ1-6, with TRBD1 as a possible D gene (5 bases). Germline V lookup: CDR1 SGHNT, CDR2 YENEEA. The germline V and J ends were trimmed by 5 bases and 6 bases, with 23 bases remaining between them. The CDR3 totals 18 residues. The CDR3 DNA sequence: TGTGCCAGCAGCCATAAAGGGACCCGGCTCACCAGTAATTCACCCCTCCACTTT. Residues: CASSHKGTRLTSNSPLHF.

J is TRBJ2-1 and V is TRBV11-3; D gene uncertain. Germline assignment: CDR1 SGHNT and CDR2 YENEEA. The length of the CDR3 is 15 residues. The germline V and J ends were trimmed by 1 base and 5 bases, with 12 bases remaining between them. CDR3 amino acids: CASSLAQINNNEQFF. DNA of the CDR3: TGTGCCAGCAGCTTAGCTCAGATAAACAACAATGAGCAGTTCTTC.

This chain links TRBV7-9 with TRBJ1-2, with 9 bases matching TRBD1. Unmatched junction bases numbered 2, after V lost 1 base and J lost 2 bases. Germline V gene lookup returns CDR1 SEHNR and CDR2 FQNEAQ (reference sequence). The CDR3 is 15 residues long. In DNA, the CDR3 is TGTGCCAGCAGCTTAGTGGACAGGGGAAACTATGGCTACACCTTC. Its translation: CASSLVDRGNYGYTF. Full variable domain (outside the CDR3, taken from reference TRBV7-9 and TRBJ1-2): DTGVSQNPRHKITKRGQNVTFRCDPISEHNRLYWYRQTLGQGPEFLTYFQNEAQLEKSRLLSDRFSAERPKGSFSTLEIQRTEQGDSAMYLCASSLVDRGNYGYTFGSGTRLTVV.

The CDR3 region is CASRAGGVEQYF. The CDR3 DNA reads as TGTGCCAGCAGGGCAGGAGGGGTCGAGCAGTACTTC. The V call is TRBV2, the J call TRBJ2-7, with D possibly matching TRBD2 (6 bases). Trimming took 6 bases from V and 6 from J, leaving 12 bases between them. From germline, CDR1 is SNHLY and CDR2 FYNNEI. This CDR3 has 12 residues.

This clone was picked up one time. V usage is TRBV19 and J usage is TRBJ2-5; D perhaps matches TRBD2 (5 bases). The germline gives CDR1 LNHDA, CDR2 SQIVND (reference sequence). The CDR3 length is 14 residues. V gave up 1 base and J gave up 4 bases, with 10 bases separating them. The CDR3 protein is CASSIAGLRETQYF. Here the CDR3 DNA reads TGTGCCAGTAGTATAGCAGGACTTAGAGAGACCCAGTACTTC. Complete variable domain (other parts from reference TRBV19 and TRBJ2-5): DGGITQSPKYLFRKEGQNVTLSCEQNLNHDAMYWYRQDPGQGLRLIYYSQIVNDFQKGDIAEGYSVSREKKESFPLTVTSAQKNPTAFYLCASSIAGLRETQYFGPGTRLLVL.

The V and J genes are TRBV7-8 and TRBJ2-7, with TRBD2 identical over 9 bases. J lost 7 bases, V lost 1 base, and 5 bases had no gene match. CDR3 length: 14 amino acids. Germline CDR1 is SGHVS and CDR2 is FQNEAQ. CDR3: CASSLGGGAREQYF. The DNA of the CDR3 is TGTGCCAGCAGCTTAGGCGGGGGGGCTCGGGAGCAGTACTTC.

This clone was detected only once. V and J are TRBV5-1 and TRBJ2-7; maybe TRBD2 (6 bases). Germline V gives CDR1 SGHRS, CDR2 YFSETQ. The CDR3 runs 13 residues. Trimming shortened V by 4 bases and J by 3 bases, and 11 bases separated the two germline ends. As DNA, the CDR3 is TGCGCCAGCAGCCTTGGACTATTCTACGAGCAGTACTTC. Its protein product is CASSLGLFYEQYF.

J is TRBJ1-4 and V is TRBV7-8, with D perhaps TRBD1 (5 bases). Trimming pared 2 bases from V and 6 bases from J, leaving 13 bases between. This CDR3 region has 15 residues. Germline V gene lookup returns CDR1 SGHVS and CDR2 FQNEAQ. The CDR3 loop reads CASSLYGTGYEKLFF. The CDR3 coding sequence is TGTGCCAGCAGCTTATATGGGACCGGCTATGAAAAACTGTTTTTT.

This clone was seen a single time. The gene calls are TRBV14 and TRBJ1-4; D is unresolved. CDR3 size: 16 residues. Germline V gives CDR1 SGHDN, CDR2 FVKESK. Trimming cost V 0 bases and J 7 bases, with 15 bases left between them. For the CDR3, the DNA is TGTGCCAGCAGCCAAGATTTTCCGGGTCTCGGTGAAAAACTGTTTTTT. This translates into CASSQDFPGLGEKLFF.

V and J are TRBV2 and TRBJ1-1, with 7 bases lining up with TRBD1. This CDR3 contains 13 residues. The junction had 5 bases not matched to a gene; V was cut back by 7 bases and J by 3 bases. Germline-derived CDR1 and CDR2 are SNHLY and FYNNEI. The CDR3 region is CASNSQGYTEAFF. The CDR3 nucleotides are TGTGCCAGCAACTCACAGGGGTACACTGAAGCTTTCTTT.

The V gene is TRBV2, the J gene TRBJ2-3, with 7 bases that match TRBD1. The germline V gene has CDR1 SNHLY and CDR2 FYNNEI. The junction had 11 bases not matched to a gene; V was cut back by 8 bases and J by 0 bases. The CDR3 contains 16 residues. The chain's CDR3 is CASPKGAGDSTDTQYF. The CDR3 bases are TGTGCCAGCCCTAAGGGGGCAGGGGATAGCACAGATACGCAGTATTTT.

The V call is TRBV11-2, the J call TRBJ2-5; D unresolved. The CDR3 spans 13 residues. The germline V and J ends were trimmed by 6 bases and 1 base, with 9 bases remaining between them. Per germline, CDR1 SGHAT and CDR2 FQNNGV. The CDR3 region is CASSPRPQETQYF. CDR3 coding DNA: TGTGCCAGCAGTCCACGTCCCCAAGAGACCCAGTACTTC.

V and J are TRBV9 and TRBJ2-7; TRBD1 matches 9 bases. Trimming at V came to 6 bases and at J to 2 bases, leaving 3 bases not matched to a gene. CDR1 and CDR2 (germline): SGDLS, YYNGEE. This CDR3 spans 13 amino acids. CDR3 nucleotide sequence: TGTGCCAGCAATAGACAGGGGGCCTACGAGCAGTACTTC. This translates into CASNRQGAYEQYF.

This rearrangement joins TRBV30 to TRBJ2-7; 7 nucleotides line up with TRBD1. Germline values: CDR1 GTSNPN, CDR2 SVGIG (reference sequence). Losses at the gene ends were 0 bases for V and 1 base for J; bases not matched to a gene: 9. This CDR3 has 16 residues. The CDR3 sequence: CAWSVPTGQPSYEQYF. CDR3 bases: TGTGCCTGGAGTGTGCCGACAGGGCAGCCTTCCTACGAGCAGTACTTC.

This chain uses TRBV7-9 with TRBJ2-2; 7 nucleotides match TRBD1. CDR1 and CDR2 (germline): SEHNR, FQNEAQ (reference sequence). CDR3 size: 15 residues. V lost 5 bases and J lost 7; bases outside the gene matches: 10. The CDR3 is CASSAPRGRGGELFF. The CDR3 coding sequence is TGTGCCAGCAGCGCCCCGAGGGGGCGTGGCGGGGAGCTGTTTTTT.

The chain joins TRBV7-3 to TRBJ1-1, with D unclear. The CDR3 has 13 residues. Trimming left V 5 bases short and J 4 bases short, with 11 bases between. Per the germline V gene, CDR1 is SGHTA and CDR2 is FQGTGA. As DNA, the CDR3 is TGTGCCAGCAGCCAAAACAAGGGCACTGAAGCTTTCTTT. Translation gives CASSQNKGTEAFF.

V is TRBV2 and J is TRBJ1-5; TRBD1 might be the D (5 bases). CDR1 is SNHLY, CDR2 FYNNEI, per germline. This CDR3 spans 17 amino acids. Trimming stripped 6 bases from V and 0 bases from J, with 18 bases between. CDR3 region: CASSRLDSSHSNQPQHF. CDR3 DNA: TGTGCCAGCAGCAGACTAGACAGCTCACATAGCAATCAGCCCCAGCATTTT.

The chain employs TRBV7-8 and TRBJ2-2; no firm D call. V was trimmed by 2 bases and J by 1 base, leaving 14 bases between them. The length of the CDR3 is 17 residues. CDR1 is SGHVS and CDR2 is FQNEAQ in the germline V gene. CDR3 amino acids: CASSLSHRLQNTGELFF. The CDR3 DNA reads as TGTGCCAGCAGCTTATCCCACCGGTTGCAGAACACCGGGGAGCTGTTTTTT.

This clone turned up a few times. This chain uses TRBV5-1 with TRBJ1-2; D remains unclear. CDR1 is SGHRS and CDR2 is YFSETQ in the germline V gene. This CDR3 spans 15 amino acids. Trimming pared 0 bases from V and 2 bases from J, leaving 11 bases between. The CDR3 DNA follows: TGCGCCAGCAGCTTGGCCGGCAGAGAGAACTATGGCTACACCTTC. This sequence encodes CASSLAGRENYGYTF.

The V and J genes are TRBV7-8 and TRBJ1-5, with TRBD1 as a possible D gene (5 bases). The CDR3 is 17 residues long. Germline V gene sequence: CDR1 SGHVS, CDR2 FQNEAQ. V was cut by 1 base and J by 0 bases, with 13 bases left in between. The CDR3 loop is CASSLVASGDSNQPQHF. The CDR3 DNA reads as TGTGCCAGCAGCTTAGTGGCGTCGGGGGATAGCAATCAGCCCCAGCATTTT.

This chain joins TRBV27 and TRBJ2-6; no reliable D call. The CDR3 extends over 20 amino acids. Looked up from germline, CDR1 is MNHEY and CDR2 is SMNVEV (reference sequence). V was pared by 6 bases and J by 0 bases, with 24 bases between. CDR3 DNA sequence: TGTGCCAGCAGCCCAACATGGGTCAGGCGCTTTCTCTCTGGGGCCAACGTCCTGACTTTC. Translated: CASSPTWVRRFLSGANVLTF.

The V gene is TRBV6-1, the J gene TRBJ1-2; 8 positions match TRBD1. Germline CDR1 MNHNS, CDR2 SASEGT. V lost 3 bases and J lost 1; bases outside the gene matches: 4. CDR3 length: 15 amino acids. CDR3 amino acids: CASSDRGQGNYGYTF. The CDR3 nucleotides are TGTGCCAGCAGTGATAGAGGACAGGGTAACTATGGCTACACCTTC.